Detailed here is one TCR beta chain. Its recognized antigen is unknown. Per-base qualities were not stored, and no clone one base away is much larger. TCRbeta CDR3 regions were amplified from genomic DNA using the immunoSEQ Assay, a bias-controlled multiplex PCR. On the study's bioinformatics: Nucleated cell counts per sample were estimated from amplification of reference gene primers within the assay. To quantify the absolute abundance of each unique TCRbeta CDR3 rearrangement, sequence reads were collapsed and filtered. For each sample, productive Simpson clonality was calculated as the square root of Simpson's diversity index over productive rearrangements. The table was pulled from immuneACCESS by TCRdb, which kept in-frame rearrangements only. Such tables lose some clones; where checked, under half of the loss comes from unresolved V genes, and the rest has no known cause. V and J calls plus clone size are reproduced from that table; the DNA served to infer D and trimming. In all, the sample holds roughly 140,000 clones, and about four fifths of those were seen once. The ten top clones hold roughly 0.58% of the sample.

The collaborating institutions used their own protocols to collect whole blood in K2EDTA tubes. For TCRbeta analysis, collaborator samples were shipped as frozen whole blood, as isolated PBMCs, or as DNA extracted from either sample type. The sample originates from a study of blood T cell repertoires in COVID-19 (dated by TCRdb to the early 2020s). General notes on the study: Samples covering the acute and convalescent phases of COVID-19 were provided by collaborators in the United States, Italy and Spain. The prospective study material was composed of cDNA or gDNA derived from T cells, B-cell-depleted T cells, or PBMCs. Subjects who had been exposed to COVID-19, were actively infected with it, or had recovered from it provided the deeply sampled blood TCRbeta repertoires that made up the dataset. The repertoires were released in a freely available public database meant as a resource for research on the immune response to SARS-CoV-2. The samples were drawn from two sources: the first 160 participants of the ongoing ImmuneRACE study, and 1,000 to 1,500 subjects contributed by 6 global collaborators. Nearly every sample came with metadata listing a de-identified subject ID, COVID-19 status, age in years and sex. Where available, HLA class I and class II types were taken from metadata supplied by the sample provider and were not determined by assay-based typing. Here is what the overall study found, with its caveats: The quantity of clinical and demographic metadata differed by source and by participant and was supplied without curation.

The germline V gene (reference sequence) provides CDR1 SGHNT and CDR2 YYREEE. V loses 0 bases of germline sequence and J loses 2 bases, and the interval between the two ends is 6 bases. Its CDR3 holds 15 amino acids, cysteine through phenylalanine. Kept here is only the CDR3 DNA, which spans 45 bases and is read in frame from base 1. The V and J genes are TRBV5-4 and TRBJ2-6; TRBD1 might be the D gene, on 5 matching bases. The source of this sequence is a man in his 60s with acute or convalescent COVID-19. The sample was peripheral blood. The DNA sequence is TGTGCCAGCAGCTTGGCAGGGACTGGGGCCAACGTCCTGACTTTC. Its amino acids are CASSLAGTGANVLTF.